This TCR beta chain was documented in a study of T cell responses to AZD1222 COVID-19 vaccine. The V gene end was trimmed by 6 bases and the J gene end by 2 bases; junction bases not matched to a gene: 6. CDR1 is ENHRY, CDR2 SYGVKD, per germline. This CDR3 is built from 14 residues. Doses given second, at about 4 or about 12 weeks, were pooled. Assay: immunoSEQ multiplex PCR; the TCRdb copy retains only in-frame clones and omits some. This table holds about 84,000 clones, 75% to 90% found once. The rearrangement links TRBV10-3 to TRBJ1-1; 7 nucleotides align to TRBD1. The source was peripheral blood, collected 28 days after the second AZD1222 dose. This receptor was obtained from an adult who received the AZD1222 COVID-19 vaccine. CDR3 coding DNA: TGTGCCATCAGAGCCACAGGGGACAACACTGAAGCTTTCTTT. It encodes CAIRATGDNTEAFF.